The 24 T cell receptor beta chains in this list originate from one sample, sequenced in a study of blood T cell repertoires in COVID-19. The protocol was immunoSEQ multiplex PCR, while the TCRdb copy is restricted to in-frame clones and leaves out a portion. The data show hundreds of thousands of clones, around nine tenths seen once. Sequencing used PBMCs or T cells enriched from blood (not recorded which). The receptors come from a woman aged 25-40 years with acute COVID-19.

V gene TRBV25-1 combines with J gene TRBJ1-4; D ambiguous. Germline V gene data show CDR1 as MGHDK and CDR2 as SYGVNS. This CDR3 comprises 12 residues. V was shortened by 5 bases and J by 7 bases, with 8 bases between the two germline ends. The CDR3 loop reads CASSISLEKLFF. The CDR3 coding sequence is TGTGCCAGCAGTATTTCCCTTGAAAAACTGTTTTTT.

V and J are TRBV30 and TRBJ2-5; no reliable D call. This CDR3 comprises 12 residues. Trimming took off 3 bases at V and 5 bases at J, with 10 bases between the two ends. Germline V CDR1 and CDR2: GTSNPN, SVGIG (reference sequence). The CDR3 spells CAWRQSSETQYF. DNA for the CDR3: TGTGCCTGGAGACAGTCTTCGGAGACCCAGTACTTC.

The V call is TRBV3-1 (or the pseudogene TRBV3-2), the J call TRBJ1-5; unclear D gene. Trimming stripped 3 bases from V and 2 bases from J, with 8 bases between. The germline V gene encodes CDR1 LGHDT and CDR2 YNNKEL (reference sequence). The CDR3 has 14 amino acids. This CDR3 is CASSHREGNQPQHF. DNA for the CDR3: TGTGCCAGCAGCCATAGAGAGGGCAATCAGCCCCAGCATTTT.

This chain connects TRBV29-1 to TRBJ1-1; 9 bases map to TRBD1. Germline-derived CDR1 and CDR2 are SQVTM and ANQGSEA. With 4 bases clipped from V and 3 bases from J, the junction kept 3 bases outside the gene matches. CDR3 size: 13 residues. CDR3 protein: CSVGDRVHTEAFF. In nucleotides, the CDR3 is TGCAGCGTTGGGGACAGGGTGCACACTGAAGCTTTCTTT.

This chain connects TRBV21-1 to TRBJ2-1; the D segment call TRBD1 is taken from the table without a DNA check. TRBV21-1 is termed a pseudogene. This CDR3 is built from 15 residues. CDR3 residues: CASSKEQGAYNEQFF. DNA for the CDR3: TGTGCCAGCAGCAAAGAACAGGGGGCCTACAATGAGCAGTTCTTC.

This clone was seen only once. The chain uses TRBV7-2 and TRBJ1-3; D is possibly TRBD1 (5 bases). Germline V gene lookup returns CDR1 SGHTA and CDR2 FQGNSA. This CDR3 region has 16 residues. Trimming took 2 bases from V and 4 from J, leaving 15 bases between them. The CDR3 DNA reads TGTGCCAGCAGCTTATGGGGGGGGTCAACGGGAAACACCATATATTTT. Its protein product is CASSLWGGSTGNTIYF. Combining the CDR3 with reference TRBV7-2 and TRBJ1-3 gives the whole variable domain GAGVSQSPSNKVTEKGKDVELRCDPISGHTALYWYRQSLGQGLEFLIYFQGNSAPDKSGLPSDRFSAERTGGSVSTLTIQRTQQEDSAVYLCASSLWGGSTGNTIYFGEGSWLTVV.

Written as DNA, the CDR3 is TGTGCCAGCAGTTACGCGGCAGACCACTCCTACGAGCAGTACTTC. Protein sequence: CASSYAADHSYEQYF. The chain joins TRBV6-5 to TRBJ2-7; D ambiguous. V dropped 2 bases and J dropped 0 bases, with 11 bases sitting between them. There are 15 residues in the CDR3. Per the germline V gene, CDR1 is MNHEY and CDR2 is SVGAGI.

V gene TRBV12-5 combines with J gene TRBJ1-5; TRBD1 aligns across 10 bases. CDR1 and CDR2 from the germline V gene are LGHNT and FRNRAP. The V gene end was trimmed by 6 bases and the J gene end by 5 bases; junction bases not matched to a gene: 4. The CDR3 sequence is 14 residues long. The DNA of the CDR3 is TGTGCTAGTGGCCAGGGACAGGGGCATCAGCCCCAGCATTTT. Its translation: CASGQGQGHQPQHF. Full variable domain (remainder filled in from reference TRBV12-5 and TRBJ1-5): DARVTQTPRHKVTEMGQEVTMRCQPILGHNTVFWYRQTMMQGLELLAYFRNRAPLDDSGMPKDRFSAEMPDATLATLKIQPSEPRDSAVYFCASGQGQGHQPQHFGDGTRLSIL.

The chain links TRBV7-6 to TRBJ2-1; D possibly corresponds to TRBD2 (5 bases). The V and J ends lost 1 base and 0 bases respectively, with 10 bases between them. The CDR3 is made up of 16 amino acids. The germline gives CDR1 SGHVS, CDR2 FNYEAQ. The CDR3 DNA is TGTGCCAGCAGCTTAGATGCTGGGAGCTCCTACAATGAGCAGTTCTTC. It specifies CASSLDAGSSYNEQFF.

The rearrangement uses TRBV24-1 and TRBJ2-7; D unclear. The CDR3 extends over 12 amino acids. The V gene's germline CDR1 is KGHDR and CDR2 SFDVKD. V was cut by 3 bases and J by 3 bases, with 5 bases left in between. The CDR3 nucleotides are TGTGCCACCAGTGATGGAGACTACGAGCAGTACTTC. Translated: CATSDGDYEQYF.

The rearrangement joins TRBV5-4 to TRBJ1-1; D gene unclear. The germline V and J ends were trimmed by 4 bases and 0 bases, with 7 bases remaining between them. Germline CDR1 is SGHNT and CDR2 is YYREEE (reference sequence). This CDR3 is built from 13 residues. The CDR3 sequence: CASSLAVNTEAFF. CDR3 DNA sequence: TGTGCCAGCAGCCTCGCGGTGAACACTGAAGCTTTCTTT.

The CDR3 reads CATSRGGQWSYGYTF. CDR3 bases: TGTGCCACCAGCAGAGGGGGACAGTGGAGCTATGGCTACACCTTC. The V gene is TRBV15, the J gene TRBJ1-2; TRBD1 matches at 7 bases. CDR1 is LNHNV and CDR2 is YYDKDF in the germline V gene (reference sequence). The CDR3 has 15 residues. V trimming: 1 base; J trimming: 4 bases; junction bases outside the gene matches: 6.

This chain connects TRBV5-1 to TRBJ1-4; 7 bases fit TRBD1. The trim removed 4 bases at V and 7 bases at J, leaving 13 bases unmatched. This CDR3 is 16 amino acids long. Germline assignment: CDR1 SGHRS and CDR2 YFSETQ. The CDR3 protein is CASSAAKGAWGEKLFF. The CDR3 DNA reads as TGCGCCAGCAGCGCGGCCAAGGGGGCATGGGGTGAAAAACTGTTTTTT.

In this sample, this clone turned up a few times. The rearrangement joins TRBV11-2 to TRBJ1-6; D gene ambiguous. V lost 1 base, J lost 11 bases, and 18 bases lay in between. This CDR3 has 16 amino acids. The germline V gene has CDR1 SGHAT and CDR2 FQNNGV. The CDR3 loop reads CASSLVFADREAPLHF. The CDR3 DNA is TGTGCCAGCAGCTTAGTCTTCGCGGACCGGGAGGCACCCCTCCACTTT.

The chain employs TRBV4-1 and TRBJ2-5; D not resolved. Germline CDR1 and CDR2: MGHRA and YSYEKL. Trimming removed 4 bases from V and 5 bases from J, with 11 bases in between. CDR3 length equals 13 residues. CDR3 residues: CASSLTRRETQYF. CDR3 DNA sequence: TGCGCCAGCAGCCTGACCCGCAGGGAGACCCAGTACTTC.

In its sample, this clone is medium-sized. The V and J genes are TRBV7-2 and TRBJ1-5; possibly TRBD1 for D (5 bases). The V and J ends lost 1 base and 5 bases respectively, with 12 bases between them. Germline V gives CDR1 SGHTA, CDR2 FQGNSA. The length of the CDR3 is 15 residues. CDR3 amino acids: CASSLVPGGDQPQHF. For the CDR3, the DNA is TGTGCCAGCAGCTTAGTCCCCGGGGGGGATCAGCCCCAGCATTTT.

The J gene is TRBJ1-2, the V gene TRBV7-8; no definite D call. CDR1 is SGHVS and CDR2 is FQNEAQ in the germline V gene. Deletions cut 5 bases from V and 1 base from J, with 5 bases between. CDR3 length: 12 residues. This CDR3 is CASSLSNYGYTF. The CDR3, as DNA: TGTGCCAGCAGCCTCAGTAACTATGGCTACACCTTC.

The gene calls are TRBV29-1 and TRBJ1-2; possibly TRBD1 for D (6 bases). V lost 6 bases and J lost 3, with 17 bases in between. The CDR3 has 14 amino acids. Per the germline V gene, CDR1 is SQVTM and CDR2 is ANQGSEA. Here the CDR3 reads CSVLPATGDYGYTF. The DNA for the CDR3 is TGCAGCGTCTTACCTGCGACAGGAGACTATGGCTACACCTTC.

J is TRBJ1-5 and V is TRBV10-3; D possibly corresponds to TRBD1 (6 bases). The CDR3 length is 14 residues. V dropped 6 bases and J dropped 0 bases, with 9 bases sitting between them. Germline V gives CDR1 ENHRY, CDR2 SYGVKD. The CDR3 DNA follows: TGTGCCATCAGCACAGGGTTTAGCAATCAGCCCCAGCATTTT. Residues: CAISTGFSNQPQHF.

The chain has TRBV10-1 and TRBJ1-4; weak D call: TRBD1 (6 bases). The CDR3 has 14 amino acids. Germline loops: CDR1 WNHNN, CDR2 SYGVQD (reference sequence). V lost 4 bases to trimming and J lost 8 bases, with 14 bases between them. The CDR3, as DNA: TGCGCCAGCAGTGCCACAGGGATTCAAGAAAAACTGTTTTTT. Protein sequence: CASSATGIQEKLFF.

The CDR3 is CASSPPRANSPLHF. The CDR3 nucleotides are TGTGCCAGCAGCCCCCCGAGGGCAAATTCACCCCTCCACTTT. The chain has TRBV7-2 and TRBJ1-6, with unresolved D. This CDR3 contains 14 residues. V was trimmed by 5 bases and J by 7 bases, leaving 12 bases between them. Germline CDR1 reads SGHTA; CDR2 reads FQGNSA.

V and J are TRBV3-1 (or the pseudogene TRBV3-2) and TRBJ2-5; possibly TRBD1 for D (6 bases). Germline CDR1 is LGHDT and CDR2 is YNNKEL (reference sequence). V lost 4 bases and J 3 bases, leaving 12 bases between the germline ends. CDR3 length: 14 residues. CDR3 DNA sequence: TGTGCCAGCAGCCGTAATAGGGGGAAAGAGACCCAGTACTTC. Translating it yields CASSRNRGKETQYF.

Here the CDR3 DNA reads TGTGCCAGCAGGGGGACAGGGATGGATGAGCAGTTCTTC. Translating it yields CASRGTGMDEQFF. The chain combines TRBV11-2 with TRBJ2-1; TRBD1 aligns across 9 bases. In germline, CDR1 is SGHAT, CDR2 FQNNGV. Germline trimming cut 6 bases from V and 8 bases from J; bases unmatched to any gene: 5. The CDR3 loop spans 13 amino acids. The variable domain in full, completed from reference TRBV11-2 and TRBJ2-1, reads EAGVAQSPRYKIIEKRQSVAFWCNPISGHATLYWYQQILGQGPKLLIQFQNNGVVDDSQLPKDRFSAERLKGVDSTLKIQPAKLEDSAVYLCASRGTGMDEQFFGPGTRLTVL.

This chain links TRBV11-3 with TRBJ2-7; 9 nucleotides line up with TRBD1. Trimming removed 5 bases from V and 1 base from J; junction bases left unmatched: 6. Germline-derived CDR1 and CDR2 are SGHNT and YENEEA. The CDR3 extends over 15 amino acids. The CDR3 bases are TGTGCCAGCAGCGAGGACAGGGGAGGATCCTACGAGCAGTACTTC. Its translation: CASSEDRGGSYEQYF. Together with reference TRBV11-3 and TRBJ2-7, the CDR3 gives the full variable domain: EAGVVQSPRYKIIEKKQPVAFWCNPISGHNTLYWYLQNLGQGPELLIRYENEEAVDDSQLPKDRFSAERLKGVDSTLKIQPAELGDSAVYLCASSEDRGGSYEQYFGPGTRLTVT.